This TCR beta chain was sequenced during a study of blood T cells in healthy people across ages. Points from the study as a whole: Any conclusive comparison of naive versus antigen-experienced cells was prevented by using unsorted PBMCs.

For the second PCR, which ran for roughly 7 to 11 cycles, a sample-barcoded 5' primer and a J-beta primer mix were used. TCRdb ran MiXCR on the 5' RACE reads and lists one entry per CDR3 protein. The top ten clones hold around 15% of a sample with roughly 900,000 distinct CDR3 sequences, 40% to 60% of them seen once. With V trimmed by 0 bases and J by 9 bases, 6 bases remained unmatched. In germline, CDR1 is LGHNA, CDR2 YSLEER. The CDR3 runs to 16 residues. Comment on this clonotype: The antigen is unknown.

No fewer than 5 micrograms of total RNA were isolated from every sample. Sequenced sample: blood. The TCR was taken from a man aged 25 to 45 in good health. This chain links TRBV4-3 with TRBJ2-1, with 12 bases matching TRBD2. CDR3 coding DNA: TGCGCCAGCAGCCAAGACCTAGCGGGGGGGTCTTCTGAGCAGTTCTTC. Residues: CASSQDLAGGSSEQFF.